The 21 T cell receptor beta chains reported below all come from one sample, sequenced in a study of CD8 T cells in ankylosing spondylitis. TCRdb fed the 5' RACE reads into MiXCR, producing one record per CDR3 protein. Of 700,000 to 850,000 distinct CDR3 sequences in the sample, about an eighth were seen once. Overall study findings and caveats: Ankylosing spondylitis blood appeared to carry a characteristic TCR beta motif of roughly 8 highly homologous variants.

Their recognized antigens are unknown. The specimen was blood, either unsorted or a sorted T cell fraction (not recorded which). The receptors were sampled from a male donor with ankylosing spondylitis.

A few counts support this clonotype. The V gene is TRBV20-1, the J gene TRBJ1-1; D remains unclear. The length of the CDR3 is 14 residues. V was cut by 4 bases and J by 1 base, with 13 bases left in between. From germline, CDR1 is DFQATT and CDR2 SNEGSKA (reference sequence). CDR3 amino acids: CSANLDWRNTEAFF. In DNA, the CDR3 is TGCAGTGCTAACTTAGACTGGCGGAACACTGAAGCTTTCTTT.

This clonotype was counted a few times. This rearrangement joins TRBV10-3 to TRBJ2-7; D not resolved. The V gene lost 0 bases and the J gene lost 2 bases, with 14 bases spanning the gap. CDR3 length: 16 residues. The germline gives CDR1 ENHRY, CDR2 SYGVKD. This chain's CDR3 is CAISESIVRSAYEQYF. Written as DNA, the CDR3 is TGTGCCATCAGTGAGTCGATAGTCAGGTCCGCCTACGAGCAGTACTTC.

The V gene is TRBV4-2, the J gene TRBJ2-5; D is unresolved. There are 15 residues in the CDR3. Germline lookup yields CDR1 LGHNA and CDR2 YNFKEQ. The ends were cut back, 1 base at V and 0 bases at J, with 9 bases in the middle. DNA of the CDR3: TGTGCCAGCAGCCAAGTCGAGAGCTACCAAGAGACCCAGTACTTC. It encodes CASSQVESYQETQYF.

This clonotype has more than one count but fewer than ten. The chain carries TRBV29-1 and TRBJ2-1; 10 bases agree with TRBD2. V dropped 8 bases and J dropped 7; count of bases not matched to a gene: 8. Germline V gene sequence: CDR1 SQVTM, CDR2 ANQGSEA. The CDR3 is 13 amino acids. The DNA of the CDR3 is TGCAGCTCCGGGACTAGCGACGGGAATGAGCAGTTCTTC. This codes for CSSGTSDGNEQFF.

The chain has TRBV9 and TRBJ1-1; 7 bases align to TRBD1. The CDR3 is 15 amino acids. The germline V gene encodes CDR1 SGDLS and CDR2 YYNGEE. Trimming removed 0 bases from V and 5 bases from J; junction bases left unmatched: 7. The CDR3 sequence is CASSVAGQVGTEAFF. The CDR3 bases are TGTGCCAGCAGCGTAGCAGGACAGGTGGGGACTGAAGCTTTCTTT.

This clonotype has just a few counts. The rearrangement links TRBV19 to TRBJ2-6; no clear D. Trimming left V 3 bases short and J 6 bases short, with 6 bases between. The length of the CDR3 is 13 residues. Germline V CDR1 and CDR2: LNHDA, SQIVND (reference sequence). CDR3 sequence reads: CASSIRAANVLTF. DNA of the CDR3: TGTGCCAGTAGTATCCGGGCGGCCAACGTCCTGACTTTC.

This clonotype was counted only a few times. The CDR3 here is CATTAGTADTQYF. The DNA for the CDR3 is TGTGCCACCACGGCGGGGACGGCAGATACGCAGTATTTT. The genes are TRBV12-3 or TRBV12-4 and TRBJ2-3, with D maybe TRBD2 (6 bases). V was shortened by 10 bases and J by 4 bases, with 15 bases between the two germline ends. This CDR3 contains 13 residues.

This clonotype was detected many times. V is TRBV7-9 and J is TRBJ2-7; no definite D call. V gave up 2 bases and J gave up 3 bases, with 2 bases separating them. Per the germline V gene, CDR1 is SEHNR and CDR2 is FQNEAQ (reference sequence). The CDR3 loop spans 11 amino acids. The CDR3 sequence is CASSLLYEQYF. The DNA for the CDR3 is TGTGCCAGCAGCTTACTCTACGAGCAGTACTTC.

The sample holds a few counts of this clonotype. The chain joins TRBV6-5 to TRBJ2-3; possibly TRBD1 for D (5 bases). The CDR3 spans 15 residues. Germline loops: CDR1 MNHEY, CDR2 SVGAGI. The germline V and J ends were trimmed by 4 bases and 1 base, with 12 bases remaining between them. The CDR3 DNA follows: TGTGCCAGCAGTTCCCCCGAACAGGGCACAGATACGCAGTATTTT. Amino acids: CASSSPEQGTDTQYF.

This clonotype was observed at least ten times. The J gene is TRBJ2-7, the V gene TRBV20-1; TRBD1 is a possible D gene (5 bases). CDR1 is DFQATT and CDR2 is SNEGSKA in the germline V gene (reference sequence). The CDR3 has 10 residues. V was trimmed by 5 bases and J by 5 bases, leaving 7 bases between them. CDR3 sequence: CSAGRDEQYF. The CDR3 nucleotides read TGCAGTGCTGGCAGGGACGAGCAGTACTTC.

The V call is TRBV7-2, the J call TRBJ1-1; TRBD1 matches 8 bases. The CDR3 covers 13 residues. The V and J ends lost 5 bases and 4 bases, in that order; junction bases with no gene match: 3. Germline assignment: CDR1 SGHTA and CDR2 FQGNSA. CDR3 sequence reads: CASSVGQATEAFF. CDR3 sequence (DNA): TGTGCCAGCAGCGTGGGACAGGCCACTGAAGCTTTCTTT.

This clonotype turned up a few times. The V gene is TRBV7-9, the J gene TRBJ2-5, with D hard to call. Deletions cut 4 bases from V and 1 base from J, with 7 bases between. Looked up from germline, CDR1 is SEHNR and CDR2 is FQNEAQ (reference sequence). The CDR3 has 13 residues. This CDR3 is CASSWSFQETQYF. CDR3 DNA: TGTGCCAGCAGCTGGAGTTTCCAAGAGACCCAGTACTTC.

Many counts were recorded for this clonotype. This sequence joins TRBV27 and TRBJ2-3; 11 bases align to TRBD2. Germline V gene data show CDR1 as MNHEY and CDR2 as SMNVEV (reference sequence). The CDR3 totals 17 residues. The V segment lost 7 bases and the J segment 1 base; nucleotides outside the gene matches: 10. This CDR3 is CASIKAPGLAGTDTQYF. CDR3 DNA sequence: TGTGCCAGCATTAAAGCCCCGGGACTAGCGGGCACAGATACGCAGTATTTT.

The genes are TRBV20-1 and TRBJ2-1, with 7 bases identical to TRBD2. CDR1 is DFQATT and CDR2 is SNEGSKA in the germline V gene (reference sequence). Trimming cost V 3 bases and J 6 bases; bases outside gene matches: 5. The CDR3 is made up of 13 amino acids. The CDR3 loop reads CSASEGRANEQFF. The CDR3 DNA reads TGCAGTGCTAGTGAAGGGAGGGCCAATGAGCAGTTCTTC.

Ten or more counts support this clonotype. The V and J genes are TRBV6-6 and TRBJ1-2, with a weak D call TRBD1 (5 bases). CDR3 length equals 13 residues. V was cut by 6 bases and J by 6 bases, with 14 bases left in between. Germline values: CDR1 MNHNY, CDR2 SVGAGI (reference sequence). The DNA for the CDR3 is TGTGCCAGCAGAGGCCGGGACGACCATGGCTACACCTTC. Translation gives CASRGRDDHGYTF.

This clonotype was counted between two and nine times. The chain uses TRBV7-9 and TRBJ2-5; D is undetermined. Per germline, CDR1 SEHNR and CDR2 FQNEAQ (reference sequence). The V end lost 5 bases, the J end lost 0 bases, and 10 bases lay between the germline ends. The CDR3 extends over 14 amino acids. The CDR3 protein is CASSLRMNQETQYF. Here the CDR3 DNA reads TGTGCCAGCAGCCTCAGAATGAACCAAGAGACCCAGTACTTC.

This clonotype has at least ten counts. This rearrangement joins TRBV6-2 or TRBV6-3 to TRBJ2-1; the D gene is possibly TRBD2 (6 bases). CDR1 is MNHEY, CDR2 SVGEGT, per germline. Trimming took 6 bases from V and 10 from J, leaving 19 bases between them. The CDR3 is 14 amino acids. CDR3 residues: CASRDPGLEGEQFF. For the CDR3, the DNA is TGTGCCAGCAGAGATCCGGGACTCGAGGGAGAGCAGTTCTTC.

This clonotype was detected ten times or more. This chain uses TRBV5-1 with TRBJ2-7; 7 nucleotides match TRBD2. The germline gives CDR1 SGHRS, CDR2 YFSETQ. The V and J ends lost 0 bases and 0 bases, in that order; junction bases with no gene match: 6. CDR3 length: 16 residues. CDR3 DNA sequence: TGCGCCAGCAGCTTGGACCTAGCGGCAACCTCCTACGAGCAGTACTTC. It encodes CASSLDLAATSYEQYF.

The J gene is TRBJ2-6, the V gene TRBV4-3; possibly TRBD2 for D (5 bases). Trimming took off 8 bases at V and 3 bases at J, with 14 bases between the two ends. Germline V gene sequence: CDR1 LGHNA, CDR2 YSLEER. This CDR3 is 15 amino acids long. CDR3 sequence reads: CASGKRGYGANVLTF. The CDR3 bases are TGCGCCAGCGGCAAACGGGGTTATGGGGCCAACGTCCTGACTTTC.

This clonotype was seen only a few times. The V call is TRBV7-8, the J call TRBJ2-2; 7 bases are a match to TRBD2. The germline CDR1 and CDR2 sequences are SGHVS and FQNEAQ. V dropped 5 bases and J dropped 5; count of bases not matched to a gene: 11. CDR3 length: 16 residues. The CDR3 sequence is CASSPPTSRGTGELFF. In DNA form, the CDR3 reads TGTGCCAGCAGCCCACCGACTAGCCGGGGGACCGGGGAGCTGTTTTTT.

This clonotype has a count of ten or more. V is TRBV6-1 and J is TRBJ1-1; D is undetermined. The CDR3 is made up of 16 amino acids. V lost 4 bases and J lost 4, with 19 bases in between. Germline CDR1 is MNHNS and CDR2 is SASEGT. This CDR3 reads CASSGRIGSLGTEAFF. The CDR3 nucleotides are TGTGCCAGCAGTGGAAGGATCGGTTCCCTTGGCACTGAAGCTTTCTTT.